A selection of T cell receptor beta chains follows, all from one sample in a study of Ad26.COV2.S vaccination and SARS-CoV-2 variants. The repertoire was sequenced with immunoSEQ multiplex PCR; TCRdb's copy has only in-frame clones and lacks some. This sample has about 680,000 clones, with roughly 90% found just once. This specimen consisted of peripheral blood, obtained in a trial of Ad26.COV2.S vaccine versus placebo. These receptor sequences come from a person between 18 and 65 years old who received the Ad26.COV2.S COVID-19 vaccine or a placebo. The CDR3 runs from the conserved cysteine through the conserved F or W. Each record gives: V gene, D gene, clone size, J gene, CDR3 protein, CDR3 DNA. D genes are given only for firm matches. Part of the rows lack a size; the others show once, few, many or a class for expanded clones.

TRBV5-8	NA	few	TRBJ1-5	CASSIWLGDFLAYSNQPQHF	TGTGCCAGCAGCATCTGGTTGGGGGACTTCTTAGCATATAGCAATCAGCCCCAGCATTTT
TRBV2	NA	NA	TRBJ1-5	CASSERVGAQPQHF	TGTGCCAGCAGTGAACGTGTAGGGGCTCAGCCCCAGCATTTT
TRBV27	TRBD1	NA	TRBJ2-5	CASSPLIRDRGQETQYF	TGTGCCAGCAGTCCACTGATCCGGGACAGGGGCCAAGAGACCCAGTACTTC
TRBV6-5	NA	once	TRBJ1-4	CASRYQGVEKLFF	TGTGCCAGCAGGTACCAGGGTGTTGAAAAACTGTTTTTT
TRBV10-3	TRBD2	NA	TRBJ2-7	CAISANGLAAYEQYF	TGTGCCATCAGTGCTAATGGACTAGCGGCTTACGAGCAGTACTTC
TRBV7-9	NA	NA	TRBJ1-2	CASSFRRGSYGYTF	TGTGCCAGCAGCTTTCGGAGGGGCAGCTATGGCTACACCTTC
TRBV7-2	NA	once	TRBJ2-1	CASSALPRINEQFF	TGTGCCAGCAGCGCCTTGCCGCGGATCAATGAGCAGTTCTTC
TRBV10-3	TRBD1	NA	TRBJ1-2	CAISETGDVYGYTF	TGTGCCATCAGTGAGACAGGGGACGTCTATGGCTACACCTTC
TRBV15	NA	NA	TRBJ2-3	CATSRRTEDTQYF	TGTGCCACCAGCCGACGGACCGAAGATACGCAGTATTTT
TRBV24-1	NA	NA	TRBJ2-2	CATRDFVGQPNTGELFF	TGTGCCACCAGGGATTTTGTGGGCCAGCCGAACACCGGGGAGCTGTTTTTT
TRBV19	NA	once	TRBJ2-7	CASSPKQGSSYEQYF	TGTGCCAGTAGCCCTAAGCAGGGTAGCTCCTACGAGCAGTACTTC
TRBV24-1	TRBD1	once	TRBJ1-6	CATNGLYRGRSPLHF	TGTGCCACCAACGGACTTTACAGGGGCAGATCACCCCTCCACTTT
TRBV27	NA	NA	TRBJ1-2	CASSPTADRYGYTF	TGTGCCAGCAGCCCCACCGCGGACCGCTATGGCTACACCTTC
TRBV5-6	NA	NA	TRBJ2-5	CASSLAPRDGETQYF	TGTGCCAGCAGCTTGGCTCCACGGGATGGAGAGACCCAGTACTTC
TRBV2	NA	NA	TRBJ2-1	CASQQGSYNEQFF	TGTGCCAGTCAACAGGGAAGCTATAATGAGCAGTTCTTC
TRBV19	NA	NA	TRBJ2-1	CASTGGARGLLAGYNEQFF	TGTGCCAGTACAGGGGGTGCCAGGGGTTTGCTAGCGGGTTACAATGAGCAGTTCTTC
TRBV6-6	NA	NA	TRBJ1-5	CASSPGSQPQHF	TGTGCCAGCAGTCCGGGTTCTCAGCCCCAGCATTTT
TRBV30	TRBD2	NA	TRBJ2-5	CAWGSGLAAQETQYF	TGTGCCTGGGGTTCAGGACTAGCGGCTCAAGAGACCCAGTACTTC
TRBV6-1	NA	NA	TRBJ2-7	CASSDVGTYYEQYF	TGTGCCAGCAGTGACGTCGGGACATACTACGAGCAGTACTTC
TRBV6-5	TRBD1	once	TRBJ1-5	CASRPGQGAQPQHF	TGTGCCAGCAGGCCGGGACAGGGGGCCCAGCCCCAGCATTTT
TRBV6-5	NA	NA	TRBJ2-7	CASSNQDSYEQYF	TGTGCCAGCAGTAACCAGGACAGCTACGAGCAGTACTTC
TRBV6-5	NA	NA	TRBJ2-1	CASTRSGKKGEQFF	TGTGCCAGCACTAGGTCAGGGAAGAAGGGTGAGCAGTTCTTC
TRBV25-1	NA	NA	TRBJ2-1	CASSDSRTYNEQFF	TGTGCCAGCAGTGATTCCAGAACCTACAATGAGCAGTTCTTC
TRBV19	NA	NA	TRBJ2-3	CASRDPAFALHTQYF	TGTGCCAGCCGGGACCCGGCCTTCGCCCTTCATACGCAGTATTTT
TRBV30	NA	once	TRBJ2-6	CAWSRVPGANVLTF	TGTGCCTGGTCCAGGGTTCCCGGGGCCAACGTCCTGACTTTC
TRBV7-2	NA	NA	TRBJ2-1	CASSLAGGAALAYNEQFF	TGTGCCAGCAGCTTAGCGGGGGGGGCGGCCCTGGCCTACAATGAGCAGTTCTTC
TRBV12-3/TRBV12-4	NA	NA	TRBJ1-1	CASSLYENTEAFF	TGTGCCAGCAGTTTATACGAGAACACTGAAGCTTTCTTT
TRBV24-1	NA	NA	TRBJ2-1	CATGGGSSEQFF	TGTGCCACTGGGGGTGGGTCATCTGAGCAGTTCTTC
TRBV6-4	NA	NA	TRBJ2-3	CASSEGGEADTQYF	TGTGCCAGCAGTGAGGGCGGGGAGGCAGATACGCAGTATTTT
TRBV7-2	NA	NA	TRBJ2-1	CASTTWTVNEQFF	TGTGCCAGCACAACCTGGACTGTCAATGAGCAGTTCTTC
TRBV5-1	TRBD1	once	TRBJ2-7	CASSLSNTGAGQYF	TGCGCCAGCAGCTTGTCCAACACAGGGGCCGGGCAGTACTTC
TRBV2	NA	once	TRBJ2-2	CASSVRLLGELFF	TGTGCCAGCAGTGTTCGACTACTCGGGGAGCTGTTTTTT
TRBV10-3	TRBD2	once	TRBJ2-3	CAISESGGTSGRRDTQYF	TGTGCCATCAGTGAGTCGGGGGGGACTAGCGGGAGGAGAGATACGCAGTATTTT
TRBV7-9	TRBD1	NA	TRBJ1-2	CASSYLRGLGYTF	TGTGCCAGCAGCTACCTCAGGGGGCTGGGCTACACCTTC
TRBV19	NA	few	TRBJ2-7	CASSPGTFPYEQYF	TGTGCCAGTAGCCCTGGGACTTTCCCCTACGAGCAGTACTTC
TRBV27	TRBD1	NA	TRBJ1-2	CASSLSRTGTIYGYTF	TGTGCCAGCAGTTTAAGTCGGACAGGGACCATATATGGCTACACCTTC
TRBV5-4	NA	NA	TRBJ1-1	CASSSPSRGGNTEAFF	TGTGCCAGCAGCTCGCCGTCCCGAGGGGGGAACACTGAAGCTTTCTTT
TRBV10-3	NA	NA	TRBJ1-5	CAISAQGGSNQPQHF	TGTGCCATCAGTGCACAGGGTGGGAGCAATCAGCCCCAGCATTTT
TRBV6-5	NA	few	TRBJ1-2	CASSYSDRLYGYTF	TGTGCCAGCAGTTACTCCGACAGACTCTATGGCTACACCTTC
TRBV9	TRBD1	NA	TRBJ1-1	CASSPGTVPTEAFF	TGTGCCAGCAGCCCCGGGACAGTCCCCACTGAAGCTTTCTTT
TRBV19	NA	NA	TRBJ2-5	CASSIDIRETQYF	TGTGCCAGTAGTATAGATATAAGGGAGACCCAGTACTTC
TRBV2	NA	NA	TRBJ1-2	CASRVMDYGYTF	TGTGCCAGCAGAGTGATGGACTATGGCTACACCTTC
TRBV12-3/TRBV12-4	NA	once	TRBJ2-7	CASSSPPTEQYF	TGTGCCAGCAGTTCTCCCCCCACTGAGCAGTACTTC
TRBV3-1/TRBV3-2	NA	NA	TRBJ2-1	CASSQYDPYNEQFF	TGTGCCAGCAGCCAATATGACCCCTACAATGAGCAGTTCTTC
TRBV15	NA	NA	TRBJ2-1	CATSPRDAYNEQFF	TGTGCCACCAGCCCTCGGGACGCCTACAATGAGCAGTTCTTC